The 27 T cell receptor beta chains presented below share a single source sample, sequenced in a study of shared clonotypes between healthy human individuals. Sequencing used immunoSEQ multiplex PCR; TCRdb keeps in-frame clones, though not all of them. The table records about 2,200,000 clones, more than 85% of them present only once. CD45RO negativity and positive selection for CCR7 defined naive CD8 cells, a population that excluded terminally differentiated effector memory CD45RA+ cells. The sequenced sample was naive CD8+ T cells from PBMCs. The receptors derive from a man between 18 and 29 years old in good health. Some clones in this sample may be carry-over from other donors' samples.

The DNA of the CDR3 is TGTGCCAGCAGCCGAGGACAGAACGAGCAGTACTTC. Translating gives CASSRGQNEQYF. The chain carries TRBV7-9 and TRBJ2-7; D may be TRBD1 (6 bases). Germline loops: CDR1 SEHNR, CDR2 FQNEAQ (reference sequence). CDR3 length: 12 amino acids. With 5 bases removed from V and 5 bases from J, the gap between germline ends came to 10 bases.

This clone was detected only a few times. The chain recombines TRBV27 with TRBJ2-7, with D possibly TRBD1 on 6 matching bases. There are 16 residues in the CDR3. Germline assignment: CDR1 MNHEY and CDR2 SMNVEV (reference sequence). V lost 5 bases, J lost 3 bases, and 20 bases lay in between. In DNA, the CDR3 is TGTGCCAGCAGTCCCTCTGTGGGGGCAAATTTCTACGAGCAGTACTTC. The encoded protein is CASSPSVGANFYEQYF.

The J gene is TRBJ2-7, the V gene TRBV19; D possibly matches TRBD1 or TRBD2 (7 bases each). The CDR3 consists of 14 residues. Trimming pared 5 bases from V and 4 bases from J, leaving 15 bases between. Germline loops: CDR1 LNHDA, CDR2 SQIVND (reference sequence). CDR3 loop: CASSDGRGGYEQYF. CDR3 sequence (DNA): TGTGCCAGTAGTGATGGCAGGGGGGGATACGAGCAGTACTTC. The whole variable domain, remainder taken from reference TRBV19 and TRBJ2-7, is DGGITQSPKYLFRKEGQNVTLSCEQNLNHDAMYWYRQDPGQGLRLIYYSQIVNDFQKGDIAEGYSVSREKKESFPLTVTSAQKNPTAFYLCASSDGRGGYEQYFGPGTRLTVT.

J is TRBJ2-7 and V is TRBV2; D is unresolved. CDR1 is SNHLY and CDR2 is FYNNEI in the germline V gene. Deletions cut 5 bases from V and 6 bases from J, with 2 bases between. The CDR3 spans 9 residues. CDR3 residues: CASSPEQYF. In nucleotides, the CDR3 is TGTGCCAGCAGTCCCGAGCAGTACTTC. The full variable domain, its missing parts supplied by reference TRBV2 and TRBJ2-7, is EPEVTQTPSHQVTQMGQEVILRCVPISNHLYFYWYRQILGQKVEFLVSFYNNEISEKSEIFDDQFSVERPDGSNFTLKIRSTKLEDSAMYFCASSPEQYFGPGTRLTVT.

The rearrangement links TRBV27 to TRBJ2-7, with D possibly being TRBD1 (6 bases). The CDR3 is 14 residues long. The germline CDR1 and CDR2 sequences are MNHEY and SMNVEV (reference sequence). The V gene lost 3 bases and the J gene lost 6 bases, with 15 bases spanning the gap. The CDR3 nucleotides read TGTGCCAGCAGTTTTGGAACAGGGATCTCCGAGCAGTACTTC. Translating it yields CASSFGTGISEQYF.

Note on this clone: In the same sample, other DNA sequences code for this CDR3. V and J are TRBV11-2 and TRBJ2-7; 8 positions agree with TRBD2. CDR3 length: 15 amino acids. CDR1 is SGHAT, CDR2 FQNNGV, per germline. Trimming cost V 0 bases and J 3 bases; bases outside gene matches: 4. CDR3 nucleotide sequence: TGTGCCAGCAGCTTAGAGGTAGCGGGATACTACGAGCAGTACTTC. Translated, it gives CASSLEVAGYYEQYF.

This clone was detected a few times. Other DNA sequences in this sample translate to the same CDR3. J is TRBJ2-2 and V is TRBV9, with unresolved D. The CDR3 totals 12 residues. CDR1 and CDR2 from the germline V gene are SGDLS and YYNGEE. The V end lost 0 bases, the J end lost 7 bases, and 4 bases lay between the germline ends. CDR3 nucleotide sequence: TGTGCCAGCAGCGTAGTTAGCGGGGAGCTGTTTTTT. Translated, it gives CASSVVSGELFF.

V gene TRBV5-1 combines with J gene TRBJ1-5; no definite D call. Germline loops: CDR1 SGHRS, CDR2 YFSETQ. The CDR3 has 15 residues. V lost 0 bases, J lost 0 bases, and 7 bases lay in between. The CDR3 sequence is CASSLAGFSNQPQHF. CDR3 nucleotides: TGCGCCAGCAGCTTGGCAGGATTTAGCAATCAGCCCCAGCATTTT.

The chain links TRBV6-5 to TRBJ2-7; possibly TRBD2 for D (6 bases). Germline CDR1 MNHEY, CDR2 SVGAGI. The CDR3 has 15 residues. The V and J ends lost 0 bases and 2 bases respectively, with 11 bases between them. The DNA of the CDR3 is TGTGCCAGCAGTTACTCGGCCGGGGGAACCTACGAGCAGTACTTC. This gives the protein CASSYSAGGTYEQYF.

The J gene is TRBJ1-4, the V gene TRBV7-9; 8 nucleotides agree with TRBD1. Germline CDR1 SEHNR, CDR2 FQNEAQ (reference sequence). V was clipped by 5 bases and J by 5 bases; unmatched bases: 7. The CDR3 consists of 15 residues. The CDR3 DNA follows: TGTGCCAGCAGCCCGCCGACAGGGGAAAATGAAAAACTGTTTTTT. This translates into CASSPPTGENEKLFF.

CDR3 nucleotide sequence: TGTGCCAGCAGTGCCGACAGGGGGCTAGGAGGCAATGAGCAGTTCTTC. It yields the protein CASSADRGLGGNEQFF. V is TRBV27 and J is TRBJ2-1; TRBD1 agrees at 10 bases. In germline, CDR1 is MNHEY, CDR2 SMNVEV (reference sequence). Losses at the gene ends were 5 bases for V and 6 bases for J; bases not matched to a gene: 10. The CDR3 is made up of 16 amino acids.

This chain connects TRBV5-4 to TRBJ2-7; 8 nucleotides agree with TRBD1. V lost 0 bases to trimming and J lost 4 bases; unmatched junction nucleotides: 6. The germline CDR1 and CDR2 sequences are SGHNT and YYREEE (reference sequence). The CDR3 extends over 15 amino acids. The CDR3 spells CASSLGQGASYEQYF. The CDR3 DNA sequence: TGTGCCAGCAGCTTGGGGCAGGGGGCTTCATACGAGCAGTACTTC.

The genes are TRBV6-1 and TRBJ1-2; weak D call: TRBD1 (5 bases). V lost 2 bases and J 6 bases, leaving 16 bases between the germline ends. The CDR3 covers 15 residues. CDR1 MNHNS and CDR2 SASEGT come from the germline V gene. The DNA for the CDR3 is TGTGCCAGCAGTGAAAAGACCGGGACTTGGGATGGCTACACCTTC. Encoded protein: CASSEKTGTWDGYTF.

This rearrangement joins TRBV29-1 to TRBJ2-7, with 9 positions matching TRBD2. The CDR3 extends over 13 amino acids. With V trimmed by 6 bases and J by 4 bases, 7 bases remained unmatched. The germline V gene has CDR1 SQVTM and CDR2 ANQGSEA. CDR3 residues: CSVLLAGGYEQYF. CDR3 nucleotides: TGCAGCGTCCTACTAGCGGGTGGTTACGAGCAGTACTTC.

The rearrangement uses TRBV7-8 and TRBJ1-1; D might be TRBD1 (5 bases). This CDR3 has 13 residues. V was shortened by 2 bases and J by 7 bases, with 11 bases between the two germline ends. CDR1 is SGHVS, CDR2 FQNEAQ, per germline. The CDR3 DNA reads as TGTGCCAGCAGCTTAATAGAGGGGAGTGAAGCTTTCTTT. Encoded protein: CASSLIEGSEAFF.

The CDR3 coding sequence is TGTGCCAGCAGTTTTCATTCCCGCACTGAAGCTTTCTTT. Translated: CASSFHSRTEAFF. The gene calls are TRBV28 and TRBJ1-1; D is unresolved. CDR1 and CDR2 (germline): MDHEN, SYDVKM. Trimming took off 3 bases at V and 4 bases at J, with 9 bases between the two ends. The CDR3 is made up of 13 amino acids.

On this clone: Different DNA sequences within this sample yield the same CDR3. The chain joins TRBV9 to TRBJ2-7, with 9 bases that match TRBD1. The germline gives CDR1 SGDLS, CDR2 YYNGEE. The CDR3 is 14 residues long. V lost 4 bases to trimming and J lost 3 bases; unmatched junction nucleotides: 5. The CDR3 sequence: CASSPGQGIYEQYF. CDR3 sequence (DNA): TGTGCCAGCAGCCCGGGACAGGGAATCTACGAGCAGTACTTC.

The V call is TRBV7-9, the J call TRBJ1-2; a weak D match, TRBD1 (5 bases). The CDR3 sequence is 12 residues long. V lost 6 bases, J lost 6 bases, and 11 bases lay in between. Germline V gene data show CDR1 as SEHNR and CDR2 as FQNEAQ (reference sequence). Written as DNA, the CDR3 is TGTGCCAGCAGTAGTGGGGGTAATGGCTACACCTTC. Protein: CASSSGGNGYTF. The whole variable domain, filled in from reference TRBV7-9 and TRBJ1-2, reads DTGVSQNPRHKITKRGQNVTFRCDPISEHNRLYWYRQTLGQGPEFLTYFQNEAQLEKSRLLSDRFSAERPKGSFSTLEIQRTEQGDSAMYLCASSSGGNGYTFGSGTRLTVV.

The chain couples TRBV7-9 to TRBJ1-4; TRBD1 is a possible D gene (5 bases). This CDR3 spans 16 amino acids. Per germline, CDR1 SEHNR and CDR2 FQNEAQ (reference sequence). Trimming removed 1 base from V and 2 bases from J, with 11 bases in between. CDR3 amino acids: CASSLVGAPTNEKLFF. CDR3 nucleotide sequence: TGTGCCAGCAGCTTAGTTGGGGCTCCCACTAATGAAAAACTGTTTTTT.

This chain uses TRBV28 with TRBJ1-1; D gene unclear. CDR1 and CDR2 (germline): MDHEN, SYDVKM. V was shortened by 1 base and J by 4 bases, with 10 bases between the two germline ends. The CDR3 runs to 14 residues. DNA of the CDR3: TGTGCCAGCAGTTTATCAGGAGTTTTCACTGAAGCTTTCTTT. It is translated as CASSLSGVFTEAFF.

The CDR3, as DNA: TGTGCCAGCAGTGCCCGAATATACTACGAGCAGTACTTC. Translation gives CASSARIYYEQYF. This rearrangement joins TRBV27 to TRBJ2-7, with D uncertain. The V and J ends lost 5 bases and 3 bases respectively, with 11 bases between them. This CDR3 comprises 13 residues. Germline CDR1 and CDR2: MNHEY and SMNVEV (reference sequence).

The chain combines TRBV5-1 with TRBJ1-5, with D possibly TRBD1 on 6 matching bases. Per the germline V gene, CDR1 is SGHRS and CDR2 is YFSETQ. The V gene lost 4 bases and the J gene lost 5 bases, with 16 bases spanning the gap. The CDR3 length is 15 residues. In nucleotides, the CDR3 is TGCGCCAGCAGCCCGGGGAGGGGGGGCGATCAGCCCCAGCATTTT. The encoded protein is CASSPGRGGDQPQHF. Full variable domain (missing parts from reference TRBV5-1 and TRBJ1-5): KAGVTQTPRYLIKTRGQQVTLSCSPISGHRSVSWYQQTPGQGLQFLFEYFSETQRNKGNFPGRFSGRQFSNSRSEMNVSTLELGDSALYLCASSPGRGGDQPQHFGDGTRLSIL.

The genes are TRBV7-9 and TRBJ2-5; tentative D call: TRBD2 (5 bases). Per the germline V gene, CDR1 is SEHNR and CDR2 is FQNEAQ (reference sequence). This CDR3 has 14 amino acids. V was clipped by 4 bases and J by 3 bases, with 12 bases between them. CDR3 region: CASSSGIKEETQYF. The CDR3 DNA reads TGTGCCAGCAGCTCCGGGATTAAGGAAGAGACCCAGTACTTC.

The chain uses TRBV9 and TRBJ2-3; D is perhaps TRBD1 (5 bases). Trimming removed 4 bases from V and 3 bases from J, with 15 bases in between. CDR3 length: 15 residues. In germline, CDR1 is SGDLS, CDR2 YYNGEE. CDR3 bases: TGTGCCAGCAGCCCTTACCGATCAGGGACAGATACGCAGTATTTT. This translates into CASSPYRSGTDTQYF.

This clone was found once. The chain recombines TRBV9 with TRBJ2-4; the match to TRBD1 covers 8 bases. The V gene's germline CDR1 is SGDLS and CDR2 YYNGEE. CDR3 length: 14 amino acids. The ends lost 4 bases at V and 1 base at J; junction bases unmatched: 1. This CDR3 reads CASSQGAAKNIQYF. CDR3 DNA: TGTGCCAGCAGCCAGGGGGCTGCCAAAAACATTCAGTACTTC.

V usage is TRBV15 and J usage is TRBJ1-1; perhaps TRBD1 as D (6 bases). The CDR3 is 16 residues long. The V end was cut by 5 bases, the J end by 0 bases, with 16 bases between. CDR1 is LNHNV, CDR2 YYDKDF, per germline (reference sequence). The CDR3 here is CATSEGHLGVNTEAFF. The CDR3 DNA reads TGTGCCACCAGCGAGGGACACTTGGGAGTGAACACTGAAGCTTTCTTT. The whole variable domain, remainder taken from reference TRBV15 and TRBJ1-1, is DAMVIQNPRYQVTQFGKPVTLSCSQTLNHNVMYWYQQKSSQAPKLLFHYYDKDFNNEADTPDNFQSRRPNTSFCFLDIRSPGLGDTAMYLCATSEGHLGVNTEAFFGQGTRLTVV.

The V call is TRBV6-6, the J call TRBJ2-7; possible D gene TRBD1, 6 bases. V dropped 3 bases and J dropped 7 bases, with 19 bases sitting between them. Germline lookup yields CDR1 MNHNY and CDR2 SVGAGI (reference sequence). This CDR3 contains 15 residues. The CDR3 DNA follows: TGTGCCAGCAGTTATGAGGTTGCAGGGGCAGGGGAGCAGTACTTC. Translating it yields CASSYEVAGAGEQYF.